The entry below gives a single T cell receptor beta chain sequence along with its context. The sample is drawn from a study of blood T cell repertoires in COVID-19. Germline CDR1 reads LNHNV; CDR2 reads YYDKDF (reference sequence). After removal of 0 bases from V and 6 bases from J, the junction contained 4 bases not matched to a gene. CDR3 length equals 15 residues. The protocol was immunoSEQ multiplex PCR, while the TCRdb copy is restricted to in-frame clones and leaves out a portion. Of under 200,000 clones in the sample, over 70% are singletons; the top ten hold roughly 3.1%. The V call is TRBV15, the J call TRBJ2-2; the match to TRBD1 covers 7 bases. This TCR derives from a man aged 70 or older with acute or convalescent COVID-19. The sample was peripheral blood. The CDR3 sequence is CATSRDLRGPGELFF. In DNA form, the CDR3 reads TGTGCCACCAGCAGAGATCTAAGGGGGCCCGGGGAGCTGTTTTTT.